These T cell receptor beta chains were read from a single sample in a study of T cell repertoires in cytomegalovirus infection. TCRdb recomputed calls from the reads with MiXCR, one row per CDR3 protein. The table lists around 300,000 distinct CDR3 sequences, around a quarter of them singletons. These TCRs are of unknown antigen specificity. The specimen comprised cultured PBMCs, sampled from culture after CMV antigen stimulation. The receptors originated from a human donor in good health (CMV status not recorded). Some clones in this sample may be carry-over from other donors' samples. The CDR3 runs from the conserved cysteine through the conserved F or W. A D gene is named only where the DNA matches it firmly. Rows may omit the clone size; those that give it use once, few, many or a size class.

d_gene,v_gene,j_gene,abundance,CDR3aa,CDR3nt
TRBD2,TRBV6-2/TRBV6-3,TRBJ2-7,few,CASQPPTSGFYEQYF,TGTGCCAGCCAGCCCCCGACTAGCGGGTTCTACGAGCAGTACTTC
.,TRBV7-2,TRBJ2-7,many,CASSLGGPREGYEQYF,TGTGCCAGCAGCTTAGGGGGCCCACGCGAGGGCTACGAGCAGTACTTC
TRBD2,TRBV7-2,TRBJ2-1,many,CASSLAGTSGNEQFF,TGTGCCAGCAGCTTAGCAGGGACTAGCGGCAATGAGCAGTTCTTC
TRBD2,TRBV7-3,TRBJ2-1,.,CASSLGGRGWEQFF,TGTGCCAGCAGCTTAGGCGGGAGAGGTTGGGAGCAGTTCTTC
TRBD2,TRBV12-3/TRBV12-4,TRBJ2-1,few,CASSSRVGLAGHNEQFF,TGTGCCAGCAGTTCCAGGGTTGGACTAGCGGGGCACAATGAGCAGTTCTTC
.,TRBV20-1,TRBJ2-3,.,CSASKVTEYTDTQYF,TGCAGTGCTAGCAAGGTGACAGAATACACAGATACGCAGTATTTT
.,TRBV12-3/TRBV12-4,TRBJ2-2,.,CASSLRGGITGELFF,TGTGCCAGCAGTTTAAGGGGGGGGATCACCGGGGAGCTGTTTTTT
.,TRBV2,TRBJ1-5,few,CASSEAREGDQPQHF,TGTGCCAGCAGTGAAGCAAGGGAGGGGGATCAGCCCCAGCATTTT
.,TRBV20-1,TRBJ2-3,.,CSANGVLEVRDTQYF,TGCAGTGCTAACGGGGTGTTGGAGGTTAGAGATACGCAGTATTTT
TRBD1,TRBV27,TRBJ1-2,.,CASREFGQAYYGYTF,TGTGCCAGCAGGGAATTTGGACAGGCATACTATGGCTACACCTTC
.,TRBV29-1,TRBJ2-5,few,CSVETQAKETQYF,TGCAGCGTAGAGACGCAAGCAAAAGAGACCCAGTACTTC
.,TRBV11-3,TRBJ1-3,.,CASSLDGLSGNTIYF,TGTGCCAGCAGCTTAGACGGTCTCTCTGGAAACACCATATATTTT
.,TRBV12-3/TRBV12-4,TRBJ2-1,.,CASSLAMGGRGLNEQFF,TGTGCCAGCAGTTTAGCGATGGGGGGCAGGGGTCTCAATGAGCAGTTCTTC
TRBD1,TRBV2,TRBJ1-4,few,CASMGGQTYEKLFF,TGTGCCAGCATGGGGGGACAGACTTATGAAAAACTGTTTTTT
.,TRBV7-2,TRBJ2-3,many,CASSLDTDTQYF,TGTGCCAGCAGCTTAGATACAGATACGCAGTATTTT
TRBD2,TRBV7-2,TRBJ2-1,many,CASSRNLWTSGSDEQFF,TGTGCCAGCAGCAGAAATCTTTGGACTAGCGGGAGCGACGAGCAGTTCTTC
.,TRBV7-4,TRBJ2-1,few,CASSPRGGPPSNEQFF,TGTGCCAGCAGCCCCAGAGGGGGACCACCCTCCAATGAGCAGTTCTTC
.,TRBV6-2/TRBV6-3,TRBJ2-2,.,CASKPDPATGELFF,TGTGCCAGCAAACCCGATCCGGCCACCGGGGAGCTGTTTTTT
.,TRBV7-8,TRBJ1-5,.,CASSFRDSNQPQHF,TGTGCCAGCAGCTTTCGAGATAGCAATCAGCCCCAGCATTTT